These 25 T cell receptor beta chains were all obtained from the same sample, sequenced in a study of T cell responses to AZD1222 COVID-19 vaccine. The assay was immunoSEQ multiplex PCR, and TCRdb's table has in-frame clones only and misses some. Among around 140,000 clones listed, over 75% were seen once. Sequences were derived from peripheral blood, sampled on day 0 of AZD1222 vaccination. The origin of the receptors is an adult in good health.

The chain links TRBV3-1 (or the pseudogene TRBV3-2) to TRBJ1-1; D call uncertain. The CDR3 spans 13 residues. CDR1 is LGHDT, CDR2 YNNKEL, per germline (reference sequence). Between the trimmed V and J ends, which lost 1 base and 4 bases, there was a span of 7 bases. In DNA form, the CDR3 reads TGTGCCAGCAGCCAAGGTCGTGGCACTGAAGCTTTCTTT. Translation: CASSQGRGTEAFF.

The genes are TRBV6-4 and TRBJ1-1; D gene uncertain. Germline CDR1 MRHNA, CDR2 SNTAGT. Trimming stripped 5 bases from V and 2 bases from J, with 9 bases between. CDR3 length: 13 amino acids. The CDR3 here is CASSSRVNTEAFF. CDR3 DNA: TGTGCCAGCAGTTCAAGGGTTAACACTGAAGCTTTCTTT.

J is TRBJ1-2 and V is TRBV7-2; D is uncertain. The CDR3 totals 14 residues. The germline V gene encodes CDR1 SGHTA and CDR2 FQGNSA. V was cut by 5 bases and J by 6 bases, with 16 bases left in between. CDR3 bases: TGTGCCAGCAGCCCGGGTGGACTCCGGGATGGCTACACCTTC. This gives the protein CASSPGGLRDGYTF.

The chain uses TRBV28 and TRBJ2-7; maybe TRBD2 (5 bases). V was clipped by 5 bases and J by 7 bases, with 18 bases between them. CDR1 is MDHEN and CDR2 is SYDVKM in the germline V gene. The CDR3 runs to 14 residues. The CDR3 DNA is TGTGCCAGCAGTGGCTATAGCGTTGATGGGGAGCAGTACTTC. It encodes CASSGYSVDGEQYF.

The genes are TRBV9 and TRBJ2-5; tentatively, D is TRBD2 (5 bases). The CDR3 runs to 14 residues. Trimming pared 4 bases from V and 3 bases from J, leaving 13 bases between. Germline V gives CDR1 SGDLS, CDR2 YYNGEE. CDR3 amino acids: CASSPRRAEETQYF. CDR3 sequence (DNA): TGTGCCAGCAGCCCCCGGCGGGCGGAAGAGACCCAGTACTTC.

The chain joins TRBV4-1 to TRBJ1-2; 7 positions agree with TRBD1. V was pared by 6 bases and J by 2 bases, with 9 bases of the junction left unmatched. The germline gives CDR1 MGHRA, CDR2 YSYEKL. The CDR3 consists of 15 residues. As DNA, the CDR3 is TGCGCCAGCAGACGAGGGGTGACAGGGAACTATGGCTACACCTTC. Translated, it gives CASRRGVTGNYGYTF.

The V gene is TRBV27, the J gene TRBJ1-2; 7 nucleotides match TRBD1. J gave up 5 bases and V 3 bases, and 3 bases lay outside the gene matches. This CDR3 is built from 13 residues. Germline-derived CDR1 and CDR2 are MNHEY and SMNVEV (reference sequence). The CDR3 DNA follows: TGTGCCAGCAGTTTCGTACAGGGGTATGGCTACACCTTC. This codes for CASSFVQGYGYTF.

CDR3 amino acids: CASSPPLVHNEQFF. In DNA form, the CDR3 reads TGTGCCAGCAGCCCCCCCCTGGTCCACAATGAGCAGTTCTTC. V is TRBV7-9 and J is TRBJ2-1, with D hard to call. The CDR3 contains 14 residues. Germline CDR1 SEHNR, CDR2 FQNEAQ (reference sequence). Trimming took off 5 bases at V and 5 bases at J, with 13 bases between the two ends.

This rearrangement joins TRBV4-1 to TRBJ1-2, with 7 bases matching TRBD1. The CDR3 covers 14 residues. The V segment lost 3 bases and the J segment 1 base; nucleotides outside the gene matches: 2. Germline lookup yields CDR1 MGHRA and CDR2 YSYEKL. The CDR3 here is CASSHRQGNYGYTF. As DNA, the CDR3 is TGCGCCAGCAGCCATCGACAGGGTAACTATGGCTACACCTTC.

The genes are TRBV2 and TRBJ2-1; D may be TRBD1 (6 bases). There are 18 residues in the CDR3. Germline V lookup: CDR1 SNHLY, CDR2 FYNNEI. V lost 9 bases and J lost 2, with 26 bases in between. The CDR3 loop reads CARNARRGPRSPYNEQFF. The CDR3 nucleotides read TGTGCCAGGAATGCGCGCAGGGGCCCCCGGAGCCCCTACAATGAGCAGTTCTTC.

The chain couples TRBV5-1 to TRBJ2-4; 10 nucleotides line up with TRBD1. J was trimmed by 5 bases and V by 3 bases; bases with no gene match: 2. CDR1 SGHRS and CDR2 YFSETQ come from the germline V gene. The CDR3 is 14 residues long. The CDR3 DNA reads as TGCGCCAGCAGCTGGGGGACAGGGGAAAACATTCAGTACTTC. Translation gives CASSWGTGENIQYF.

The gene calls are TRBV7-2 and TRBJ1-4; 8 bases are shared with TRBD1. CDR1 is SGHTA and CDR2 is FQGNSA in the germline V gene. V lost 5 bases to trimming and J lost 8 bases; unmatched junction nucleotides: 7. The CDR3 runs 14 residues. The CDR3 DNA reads TGTGCCAGCAGCGTCAGGGGGCTGAGGGAAAAACTGTTTTTT. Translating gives CASSVRGLREKLFF.

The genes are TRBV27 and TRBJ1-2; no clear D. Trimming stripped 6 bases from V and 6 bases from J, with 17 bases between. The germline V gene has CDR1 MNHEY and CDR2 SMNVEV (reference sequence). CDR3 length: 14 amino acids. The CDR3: CASSPQNYIDGYTF. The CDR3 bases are TGTGCCAGCAGCCCCCAGAACTACATAGATGGCTACACCTTC.

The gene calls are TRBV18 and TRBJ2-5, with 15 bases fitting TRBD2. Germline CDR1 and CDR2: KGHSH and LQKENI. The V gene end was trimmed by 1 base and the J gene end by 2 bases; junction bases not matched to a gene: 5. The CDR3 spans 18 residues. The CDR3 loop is CASSPRTGLAGGQETQYF. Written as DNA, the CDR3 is TGTGCCAGCTCACCACGCACGGGACTAGCGGGGGGTCAAGAGACCCAGTACTTC.

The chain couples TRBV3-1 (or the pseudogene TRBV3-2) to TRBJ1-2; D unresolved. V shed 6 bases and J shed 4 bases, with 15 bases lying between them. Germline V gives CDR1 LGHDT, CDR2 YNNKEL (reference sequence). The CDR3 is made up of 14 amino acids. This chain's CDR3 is CASRNRGNLYGYTF. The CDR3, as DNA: TGTGCCAGCAGGAACCGAGGGAATCTCTATGGCTACACCTTC.

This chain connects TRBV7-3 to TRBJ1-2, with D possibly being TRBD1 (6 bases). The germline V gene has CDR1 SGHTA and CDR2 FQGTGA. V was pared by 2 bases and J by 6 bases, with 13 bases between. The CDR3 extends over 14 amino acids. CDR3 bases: TGTGCCAGCAGCTTAGGCAGGGGATCGGATGGCTACACCTTC. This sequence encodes CASSLGRGSDGYTF.

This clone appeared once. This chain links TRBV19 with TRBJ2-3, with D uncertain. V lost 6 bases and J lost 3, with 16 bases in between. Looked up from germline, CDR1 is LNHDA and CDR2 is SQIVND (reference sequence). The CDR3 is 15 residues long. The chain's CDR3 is CASSPGLTRTDTQYF. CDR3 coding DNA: TGTGCCAGTAGCCCAGGCCTGACCCGGACAGATACGCAGTATTTT.

CDR3 region: CASSFFDRPLGPQHF. The DNA for the CDR3 is TGTGCCAGCAGTTTTTTCGACAGGCCCTTGGGGCCCCAGCATTTT. The rearrangement uses TRBV28 and TRBJ1-5, with a weak D call TRBD1 (6 bases). The V gene lost 3 bases and the J gene lost 9 bases, with 18 bases spanning the gap. CDR1 MDHEN and CDR2 SYDVKM come from the germline V gene. The CDR3 is 15 residues long.

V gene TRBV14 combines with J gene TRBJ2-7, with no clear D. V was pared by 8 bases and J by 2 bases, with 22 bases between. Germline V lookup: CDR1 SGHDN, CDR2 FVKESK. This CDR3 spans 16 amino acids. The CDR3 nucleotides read TGTGCCAGCGAACCCCAGGATAGTCCCTCCCCCTACGAGCAGTACTTC. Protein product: CASEPQDSPSPYEQYF.

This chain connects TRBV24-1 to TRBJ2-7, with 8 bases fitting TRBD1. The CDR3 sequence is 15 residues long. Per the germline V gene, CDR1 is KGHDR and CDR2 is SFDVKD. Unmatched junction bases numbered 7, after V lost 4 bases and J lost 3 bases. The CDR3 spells CATSDPGTGFYEQYF. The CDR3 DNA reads TGTGCCACCAGTGACCCCGGGACAGGATTCTACGAGCAGTACTTC.

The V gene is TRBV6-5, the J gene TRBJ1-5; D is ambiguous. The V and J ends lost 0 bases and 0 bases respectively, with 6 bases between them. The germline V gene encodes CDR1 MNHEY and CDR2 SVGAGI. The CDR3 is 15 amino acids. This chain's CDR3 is CASSYSADSNQPQHF. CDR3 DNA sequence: TGTGCCAGCAGTTACTCGGCTGATAGCAATCAGCCCCAGCATTTT.

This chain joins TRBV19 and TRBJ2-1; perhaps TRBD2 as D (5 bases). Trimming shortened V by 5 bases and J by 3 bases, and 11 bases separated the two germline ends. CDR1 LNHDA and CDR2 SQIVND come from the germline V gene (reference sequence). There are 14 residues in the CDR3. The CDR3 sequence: CASSERIYYNEQFF. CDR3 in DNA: TGTGCCAGTAGTGAGCGGATTTACTACAATGAGCAGTTCTTC.

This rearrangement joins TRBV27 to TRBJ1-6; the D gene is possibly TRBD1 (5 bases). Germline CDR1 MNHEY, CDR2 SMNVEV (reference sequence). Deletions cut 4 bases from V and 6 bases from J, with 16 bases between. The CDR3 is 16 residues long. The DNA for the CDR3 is TGTGCCAGCAGTTCCCGGAGGGGTATCAGTAATTCACCCCTCCACTTT. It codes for CASSSRRGISNSPLHF.

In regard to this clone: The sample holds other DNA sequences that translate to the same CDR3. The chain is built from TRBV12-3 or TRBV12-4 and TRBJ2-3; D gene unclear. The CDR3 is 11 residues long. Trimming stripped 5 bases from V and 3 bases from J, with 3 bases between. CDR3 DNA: TGTGCCAGCAGTCTGACAGATACGCAGTATTTT. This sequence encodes CASSLTDTQYF.

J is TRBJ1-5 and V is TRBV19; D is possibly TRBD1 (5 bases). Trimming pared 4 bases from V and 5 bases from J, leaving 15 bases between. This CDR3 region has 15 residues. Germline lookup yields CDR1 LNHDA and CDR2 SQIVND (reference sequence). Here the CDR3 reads CASSSRDPRYQPQHF. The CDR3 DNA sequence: TGTGCCAGTAGTAGTCGGGACCCCAGATATCAGCCCCAGCATTTT.